Shown below are 22 T cell receptor beta chains from a single sample sequenced in a study of cytomegalovirus exposure and HLA in healthy donors. It was with 60 Vbeta and 13 Jbeta primers that the PCR ran. This table comes from immunoSEQ multiplex PCR, and its TCRdb copy is limited to in-frame clones, with some not included. The table lists some 140,000 clones, around 70% of them singletons, with roughly 2.2% in the top ten. Sequencing was carried out using PBMCs. The receptors come from a man in his thirties or forties in good health and CMV-seronegative.

In this sample, this clone turned up a few times. The V gene is TRBV9, the J gene TRBJ2-5; TRBD1 agrees at 7 bases. CDR3 size: 18 residues. V dropped 2 bases and J dropped 5; count of bases not matched to a gene: 18. Germline CDR1 and CDR2: SGDLS and YYNGEE. The chain's CDR3 is CASSVGDASGGRRETQYF. In DNA, the CDR3 is TGTGCCAGCAGCGTGGGGGATGCATCAGGGGGTCGGAGGGAGACCCAGTACTTC. The full variable domain, its missing parts supplied by reference TRBV9 and TRBJ2-5, is DSGVTQTPKHLITATGQRVTLRCSPRSGDLSVYWYQQSLDQGLQFLIQYYNGEERAKGNILERFSAQQFPDLHSELNLSSLELGDSALYFCASSVGDASGGRRETQYFGPGTRLLVL.

V gene TRBV11-2 combines with J gene TRBJ1-5; D might be TRBD1 (5 bases). The germline V and J ends were trimmed by 2 bases and 6 bases, with 11 bases remaining between them. This CDR3 is 14 amino acids long. The V gene's germline CDR1 is SGHAT and CDR2 FQNNGV. The CDR3 loop reads CASSLHPGVQPQHF. Here the CDR3 DNA reads TGTGCCAGCAGCTTACACCCGGGGGTTCAGCCCCAGCATTTT. The full variable domain, with the rest looked up from reference TRBV11-2 and TRBJ1-5, is EAGVAQSPRYKIIEKRQSVAFWCNPISGHATLYWYQQILGQGPKLLIQFQNNGVVDDSQLPKDRFSAERLKGVDSTLKIQPAKLEDSAVYLCASSLHPGVQPQHFGDGTRLSIL.

The chain combines TRBV25-1 with TRBJ2-3; D might be TRBD2 (5 bases). Trimming shortened V by 5 bases and J by 10 bases, and 13 bases separated the two germline ends. Per germline, CDR1 MGHDK and CDR2 SYGVNS. This CDR3 has 12 amino acids. CDR3: CASSNLPRAQYF. DNA for the CDR3: TGTGCCAGCAGTAATCTCCCGAGGGCGCAGTATTTT.

This clone was seen a single time. This chain connects TRBV5-4 to TRBJ2-7; 8 bases are shared with TRBD2. The germline gives CDR1 SGHNT, CDR2 YYREEE (reference sequence). The V and J ends lost 1 base and 4 bases, in that order; junction bases with no gene match: 4. The CDR3 sequence is 14 residues long. This chain's CDR3 is CASSLTGGPYEQYF. For the CDR3, the DNA is TGTGCCAGCAGCTTGACGGGGGGGCCGTACGAGCAGTACTTC.

CDR3 coding DNA: TGCAGCGCGGTCGGGGGGGCCGCTTACGAGCAGTACTTC. It specifies CSAVGGAAYEQYF. The chain employs TRBV29-1 and TRBJ2-7; 8 positions agree with TRBD2. With V trimmed by 7 bases and J by 4 bases, 9 bases remained unmatched. This CDR3 contains 13 residues. Germline CDR1 reads SQVTM; CDR2 reads ANQGSEA.

The rearrangement joins TRBV19 to TRBJ1-1; tentative D call: TRBD1 (5 bases). CDR3 length equals 14 residues. Germline V lookup: CDR1 LNHDA, CDR2 SQIVND (reference sequence). Trimming took 4 bases from V and 4 from J, leaving 13 bases between them. CDR3 protein: CASSRGGAVTEAFF. CDR3 DNA: TGTGCCAGTAGTAGAGGAGGGGCTGTCACTGAAGCTTTCTTT. The full variable domain, rest sourced from reference TRBV19 and TRBJ1-1, is DGGITQSPKYLFRKEGQNVTLSCEQNLNHDAMYWYRQDPGQGLRLIYYSQIVNDFQKGDIAEGYSVSREKKESFPLTVTSAQKNPTAFYLCASSRGGAVTEAFFGQGTRLTVV.

The chain employs TRBV27 and TRBJ2-2, with 9 bases identical to TRBD2. Germline CDR1 reads MNHEY; CDR2 reads SMNVEV (reference sequence). The CDR3 length is 15 residues. The J segment lost 1 base and the V segment lost 8 bases, leaving 5 bases of the junction unmatched. The CDR3 spells CASGRAGGNTGELFF. The DNA of the CDR3 is TGTGCCAGCGGAAGAGCGGGGGGGAACACCGGGGAGCTGTTTTTT.

The chain combines TRBV7-8 with TRBJ1-5; 7 positions agree with TRBD1. This CDR3 is built from 16 residues. Unmatched junction bases numbered 9, after V lost 5 bases and J lost 2 bases. The V gene's germline CDR1 is SGHVS and CDR2 FQNEAQ. CDR3 amino acids: CASSRDRVAGNQPQHF. DNA for the CDR3: TGTGCCAGCAGCCGCGACAGGGTGGCGGGCAATCAGCCCCAGCATTTT.

In this sample, this clone turned up a few times. The J gene is TRBJ1-6, the V gene TRBV18, with 11 positions matching TRBD1. There are 17 residues in the CDR3. Per the germline V gene, CDR1 is KGHSH and CDR2 is LQKENI. V lost 3 bases and J lost 10; bases outside the gene matches: 11. The CDR3 DNA follows: TGTGCCAGCTCACCCGCCATTGGGGGACAGGGGGGATCACCCCTCCACTTT. Encoded protein: CASSPAIGGQGGSPLHF.

V gene TRBV7-3 combines with J gene TRBJ2-5; tentatively, D is TRBD1 (6 bases). The CDR3 consists of 13 residues. Trimming removed 5 bases at V and 4 bases at J, with 11 bases between. The germline V gene encodes CDR1 SGHTA and CDR2 FQGTGA. The chain's CDR3 is CASSQGTAETQYF. CDR3 coding DNA: TGTGCCAGCAGCCAGGGGACCGCAGAGACCCAGTACTTC.

The V and J genes are TRBV2 and TRBJ1-3; D gene ambiguous. Germline CDR1 reads SNHLY; CDR2 reads FYNNEI. CDR3 size: 15 residues. With 2 bases removed from V and 1 base from J, the gap between germline ends came to 9 bases. The CDR3 coding sequence is TGTGCCAGCAGTGAAAGGGAGGGATCTGGAAACACCATATATTTT. It is translated as CASSEREGSGNTIYF. The whole variable domain, remainder taken from reference TRBV2 and TRBJ1-3, is EPEVTQTPSHQVTQMGQEVILRCVPISNHLYFYWYRQILGQKVEFLVSFYNNEISEKSEIFDDQFSVERPDGSNFTLKIRSTKLEDSAMYFCASSEREGSGNTIYFGEGSWLTVV.

A few counts support this clone. The CDR3 sequence: CASSPGGRGEKLFF. The CDR3, as DNA: TGTGCCAGCAGCCCGGGGGGGCGGGGTGAAAAACTGTTTTTT. The gene calls are TRBV6-1 and TRBJ1-4, with D possibly matching TRBD1 (6 bases). Germline CDR1 MNHNS, CDR2 SASEGT. V shed 6 bases and J shed 7 bases, with 15 bases lying between them. The CDR3 is 14 amino acids.

The chain has TRBV5-4 and TRBJ2-7; 8 positions agree with TRBD1. The germline CDR1 and CDR2 sequences are SGHNT and YYREEE (reference sequence). The junction had 14 bases not matched to a gene; V was cut back by 7 bases and J by 2 bases. The CDR3 consists of 16 residues. The CDR3: CASGAAPDRDPYEQYF. CDR3 nucleotides: TGTGCCAGCGGGGCTGCGCCGGACAGGGATCCCTACGAGCAGTACTTC.

The V gene is TRBV27, the J gene TRBJ2-1; 10 nucleotides line up with TRBD2. The CDR3 length is 15 residues. The trim removed 1 base at V and 5 bases at J, leaving 2 bases unmatched. CDR1 and CDR2 (germline): MNHEY, SMNVEV (reference sequence). The CDR3 here is CASSLWLAGDNEQFF. CDR3 nucleotide sequence: TGTGCCAGCAGTTTATGGCTAGCGGGGGACAATGAGCAGTTCTTC.

The J gene is TRBJ2-5, the V gene TRBV5-1, with 7 bases aligning to TRBD1. After removal of 5 bases from V and 3 bases from J, the junction contained 4 bases not matched to a gene. The CDR3 contains 13 residues. CDR1 is SGHRS and CDR2 is YFSETQ in the germline V gene. In DNA, the CDR3 is TGCGCCAGCAGACGGGACAGCGAAGAGACCCAGTACTTC. It specifies CASRRDSEETQYF.

The V gene is TRBV25-1, the J gene TRBJ2-1; TRBD2 aligns across 9 bases. This CDR3 is 18 amino acids long. Germline V gene data show CDR1 as MGHDK and CDR2 as SYGVNS. V trimming: 1 base; J trimming: 3 bases; junction bases outside the gene matches: 10. The CDR3 is CASSEWFSAGGNYNEQFF. In DNA, the CDR3 is TGTGCCAGCAGTGAATGGTTCTCGGCGGGGGGGAACTACAATGAGCAGTTCTTC.

The V gene is TRBV5-1, the J gene TRBJ2-3; 7 nucleotides line up with TRBD2. This CDR3 contains 13 residues. The V gene end was trimmed by 5 bases and the J gene end by 1 base; junction bases not matched to a gene: 1. CDR1 and CDR2 (germline): SGHRS, YFSETQ. For the CDR3, the DNA is TGCGCCAGCAGTCGGGGGGGCACAGATACGCAGTATTTT. Translation: CASSRGGTDTQYF.

The gene calls are TRBV4-3 and TRBJ2-1; 11 bases are shared with TRBD2. In germline, CDR1 is LGHNA, CDR2 YSLEER. V was clipped by 0 bases and J by 0 bases; unmatched bases: 7. There are 19 residues in the CDR3. For the CDR3, the DNA is TGCGCCAGCAGCCAAGAATTCCTAGCGGGGGGAAGCTCCTACAATGAGCAGTTCTTC. Its translation is CASSQEFLAGGSSYNEQFF.

This clone was found a few times. The V and J genes are TRBV28 and TRBJ1-3, with 11 nucleotides matching TRBD1. This CDR3 has 17 amino acids. CDR1 and CDR2 (germline): MDHEN, SYDVKM. Trimming cost V 5 bases and J 4 bases; bases outside gene matches: 10. The CDR3 bases are TGTGCCAGCAGTCCTCGGACAGGGGGCAGTGTAGGAAACACCATATATTTT. Its protein is CASSPRTGGSVGNTIYF.

This rearrangement joins TRBV4-1 to TRBJ1-3; D remains unclear. Germline CDR1 is MGHRA and CDR2 is YSYEKL. V gave up 0 bases and J gave up 1 base, with 7 bases separating them. The CDR3 has 15 amino acids. The CDR3 DNA reads as TGCGCCAGCAGCCAAGACCAGTCATCTGGAAACACCATATATTTT. Amino acids: CASSQDQSSGNTIYF.

This clone was observed a handful of times. The chain recombines TRBV5-8 with TRBJ1-5, with TRBD1 as a possible D gene (5 bases). Trimming pared 0 bases from V and 1 base from J, leaving 8 bases between. The CDR3 is 15 amino acids. Germline assignment: CDR1 SGHTS and CDR2 YDEGEE. Written as DNA, the CDR3 is TGTGCCAGCAGCTTGGGACAGAGGAGCAATCAGCCCCAGCATTTT. Amino acids: CASSLGQRSNQPQHF.

In nucleotides, the CDR3 is TGTGCCAGCAGCTTGGCATCAAGCACAGATACGCAGTATTTT. Its translation is CASSLASSTDTQYF. The V call is TRBV5-4, the J call TRBJ2-3, with D hard to call. The germline V gene has CDR1 SGHNT and CDR2 YYREEE (reference sequence). This CDR3 has 14 residues. The V end was cut by 0 bases, the J end by 0 bases, with 5 bases between.